This is a list of T cell receptor beta chains from one sample in a study of response to subunit inactivated influenza vaccine. TCRdb recomputed calls from the RT-PCR reads with MiXCR, one row per CDR3 protein. Of 450,000 to 500,000 distinct CDR3 sequences listed, roughly 11% are singletons. Sequencing used PBMCs from blood, obtained more than 35 days after vaccination. These receptors all come from a man over 45 who received an inactivated influenza vaccine. CDR3s leave out the opening cysteine and the closing phenylalanine or tryptophan. Fields, in order: V gene, CDR3 protein.

V: TRBV20-1; CDR3: SAPWDRGTNEQF
V: TRBV6-1; CDR3: ASSTPRQGYNEQF
V: TRBV5-5; CDR3: ASSLGGGLAAFTGELF
V: TRBV12-3/TRBV12-4; CDR3: ATRLADTQY
V: TRBV20-1; CDR3: SAPGRTNTDEQF
V: TRBV24-1; CDR3: ATSDPSTGSYEQY
V: TRBV7-2; CDR3: ASKSAGGTGELF
V: TRBV5-1; CDR3: ASTFGTSGLQETQY
V: TRBV2; CDR3: ASSKKRRGVVGTDTQY
V: TRBV11-2; CDR3: ASSRGLAGVGTQY
V: TRBV27; CDR3: ASSWQGSSYEQY
V: TRBV6-1; CDR3: ASLDRVLNQPQH
V: TRBV3-1; CDR3: ASSLDRVATGELF
V: TRBV29-1; CDR3: SVVRTGETEAF
V: TRBV5-1; CDR3: ASSLGGTGTPGANVLT
V: TRBV12-3/TRBV12-4; CDR3: ASTLAGAGETQY
V: TRBV11-3; CDR3: ASSLGGGGDNEQF
V: TRBV18; CDR3: ASSPAGDSNQPQH
V: TRBV3-1; CDR3: ASSHTVGSYEQY
V: TRBV27; CDR3: ASRRKMGVDTQY
V: TRBV7-2; CDR3: ASSLGGYRTDTQY
V: TRBV5-1; CDR3: ASSPKDRGLLPNTGELF
V: TRBV10-3; CDR3: AISTQRDTDTQY
V: TRBV29-1; CDR3: SVDAEGKAF
V: TRBV6-5; CDR3: ASSQPFGELF
V: TRBV9; CDR3: ASSTRSNTGELF
V: TRBV12-3/TRBV12-4; CDR3: ASSQPGLAESRASTNEQF
V: TRBV11-2; CDR3: ASSLVREQY
V: TRBV20-1; CDR3: SARDRLAGVYEQY
V: TRBV7-2; CDR3: ASSTVDRGDQPQH
V: TRBV20-1; CDR3: SARDLGLESSYEQY
V: TRBV7-9; CDR3: ASSAGGGQPQH
V: TRBV6-5; CDR3: ASSYGTGGAYTEAF
V: TRBV29-1; CDR3: SVSKGSPNEQF
V: TRBV21-1; CDR3: ASSKLEITGELF
V: TRBV12-3/TRBV12-4; CDR3: ASSFEDRGYNEQF
V: TRBV5-1; CDR3: ASSRGKKTYNEQF
V: TRBV5-1; CDR3: ASSLNGGQGYT
V: TRBV11-2; CDR3: ASSPVQLAGGRNTQY
V: TRBV20-1; CDR3: SADLAGGFIRTDTQY
V: TRBV4-3; CDR3: ASSHGGTALGLSGANVLT
V: TRBV23-1; CDR3: ASSQFWISETQY
V: TRBV9; CDR3: ASSSSLGSGRRNEQF
V: TRBV6-2/TRBV6-3; CDR3: ASSYFTSGMNTDTQY
V: TRBV15; CDR3: ATSRDSGRYNEQF
V: TRBV28; CDR3: ASSLRPGRGKYEQY
V: TRBV5-6; CDR3: ASSTTDTQY
V: TRBV6-2/TRBV6-3; CDR3: ASSPGRNTGELF
V: TRBV7-8; CDR3: ASSLPAVGNTGELF
V: TRBV7-2; CDR3: ASSLVGSVGEKLF
V: TRBV11-2; CDR3: ASSSQGANPKAF
V: TRBV7-2; CDR3: ASSFPSGGGNEQF
V: TRBV3-1; CDR3: ASSRLAGYSEQY
V: TRBV6-2/TRBV6-3; CDR3: ASLLAGGRNEQF
V: TRBV7-2; CDR3: ASSLDWTAYEQY
V: TRBV20-1; CDR3: SASDSLNTDTQY
V: TRBV24-1; CDR3: ATSVPAGTGDTGELF
V: TRBV14; CDR3: ASSQASGGQETQY
V: TRBV7-6; CDR3: ASSFAKYEDPKNEQF
V: TRBV3-1; CDR3: ASSQGLGFTDTQY